Shown below are 9 T cell receptor beta chains from a single sample sequenced in a study of regulatory T cells in long-lasting Graves disease. Assembly of TCR beta libraries relied on iRepertoire HTBI primers together with Arm-PCR of CDR3 regions. Via MiXCR, TCRdb re-called the multiplex PCR reads, giving one row per CDR3 protein. The sample gives about 470,000 distinct CDR3 sequences, under 25% of which show up once; roughly 7.7% is in the top ten. Time point meaning: persistent/refractory GD, antithyroid drugs over 5 years with positive TRAb. Preparation of the TCR library used RNA extracted from PBMCs. The sample was peripheral blood mononuclear cells (PBMCs), taken when the disease was refractory, from a patient treated with antithyroid drugs. These receptor sequences come from a female donor with Graves disease.

The rearrangement uses TRBV6-2 or TRBV6-3 and TRBJ2-1; tentatively, D is TRBD1 (6 bases). The germline V and J ends were trimmed by 10 bases and 8 bases, with 24 bases remaining between them. The CDR3 totals 15 residues. Germline loops: CDR1 MNHEY, CDR2 SVGEGT. CDR3: CATHGYGDTVDEQFF. The DNA for the CDR3 is TGTGCCACCCACGGATACGGGGACACTGTTGATGAGCAGTTCTTC.

The chain recombines TRBV19 with TRBJ2-5; 8 nucleotides align to TRBD2. Germline CDR1 is LNHDA and CDR2 is SQIVND (reference sequence). The J segment lost 4 bases and the V segment lost 9 bases, leaving 19 bases of the junction unmatched. The CDR3 is made up of 17 amino acids. CDR3 coding DNA: TGTGCCAGCAGTGGACCCGGTGGGACTAGTTATTCAGAGACCCAGTACTTC. Its translation is CASSGPGGTSYSETQYF.

This clonotype was seen ten or more times. The gene calls are TRBV6-1 and TRBJ1-2; tentatively, D is TRBD1 (6 bases). Between the trimmed V and J ends, which lost 8 bases and 0 bases, there was a span of 10 bases. Germline assignment: CDR1 MNHNS and CDR2 SASEGT. This CDR3 contains 13 residues. The CDR3 loop is CASGDTANYGYTF. CDR3 DNA sequence: TGTGCCAGCGGGGACACAGCTAACTATGGCTACACCTTC.

This clonotype has just a few counts. The chain employs TRBV20-1 and TRBJ2-7; no firm D call. The CDR3 contains 11 residues. Trimming pared 4 bases from V and 0 bases from J, leaving 4 bases between. Germline lookup yields CDR1 DFQATT and CDR2 SNEGSKA (reference sequence). This CDR3 is CSAIDSYEQYF. In DNA, the CDR3 is TGCAGTGCTATCGACTCCTACGAGCAGTACTTC.

In this sample, this clonotype turned up a few times. V is TRBV5-5 and J is TRBJ1-4, with a tentative D call TRBD1 (6 bases). Germline CDR1 reads SGHKS; CDR2 reads YYEKEE (reference sequence). Between the trimmed V and J ends, which lost 0 bases and 3 bases, there was a span of 9 bases. CDR3 size: 15 residues. The CDR3 loop reads CASSLGPGANEKLFF. The CDR3 DNA is TGTGCCAGCAGCTTGGGGCCAGGGGCTAATGAAAAACTGTTTTTT.

This clonotype was counted ten times or more. The chain carries TRBV24-1 and TRBJ2-2; 13 bases are shared with TRBD2. This CDR3 region has 17 residues. V was pared by 4 bases and J by 4 bases, with 5 bases of the junction left unmatched. The germline CDR1 and CDR2 sequences are KGHDR and SFDVKD. CDR3 protein: CATSDRGLAGSTGELFF. The CDR3 nucleotides are TGTGCCACCAGTGACCGGGGACTAGCGGGAAGCACCGGGGAGCTGTTTTTT.

There are many counts of this clonotype. This rearrangement joins TRBV19 to TRBJ2-2; 9 nucleotides line up with TRBD2. The germline V gene has CDR1 LNHDA and CDR2 SQIVND (reference sequence). The CDR3 runs to 16 residues. V lost 5 bases and J lost 1; bases outside the gene matches: 5. The CDR3 nucleotides are TGTGCCAGTAGTTTCCGACTAGCGGTGAACACCGGGGAGCTGTTTTTT. This translates into CASSFRLAVNTGELFF. The full variable domain, its missing parts supplied by reference TRBV19 and TRBJ2-2, is DGGITQSPKYLFRKEGQNVTLSCEQNLNHDAMYWYRQDPGQGLRLIYYSQIVNDFQKGDIAEGYSVSREKKESFPLTVTSAQKNPTAFYLCASSFRLAVNTGELFFGEGSRLTVL.

This clonotype was counted at least ten times. V and J are TRBV28 and TRBJ2-7; D could derive from TRBD1 or TRBD2 (5 bases each). The CDR3 has 13 amino acids. Germline CDR1 MDHEN, CDR2 SYDVKM. The germline V and J ends were trimmed by 4 bases and 9 bases, with 16 bases remaining between them. The CDR3, as DNA: TGTGCCAGCAGTTCAGTCCAGGGAGTCGGGCAGTACTTC. It translates to CASSSVQGVGQYF.

The chain recombines TRBV6-1 with TRBJ1-1; D not resolved. Trimming stripped 5 bases from V and 2 bases from J, with 18 bases between. The CDR3 runs to 16 residues. Germline V gene data show CDR1 as MNHNS and CDR2 as SASEGT. The CDR3 DNA is TGTGCCAGCAGTCCCGTGGGCGGAAACCTTAACACTGAAGCTTTCTTT. Its protein product is CASSPVGGNLNTEAFF.